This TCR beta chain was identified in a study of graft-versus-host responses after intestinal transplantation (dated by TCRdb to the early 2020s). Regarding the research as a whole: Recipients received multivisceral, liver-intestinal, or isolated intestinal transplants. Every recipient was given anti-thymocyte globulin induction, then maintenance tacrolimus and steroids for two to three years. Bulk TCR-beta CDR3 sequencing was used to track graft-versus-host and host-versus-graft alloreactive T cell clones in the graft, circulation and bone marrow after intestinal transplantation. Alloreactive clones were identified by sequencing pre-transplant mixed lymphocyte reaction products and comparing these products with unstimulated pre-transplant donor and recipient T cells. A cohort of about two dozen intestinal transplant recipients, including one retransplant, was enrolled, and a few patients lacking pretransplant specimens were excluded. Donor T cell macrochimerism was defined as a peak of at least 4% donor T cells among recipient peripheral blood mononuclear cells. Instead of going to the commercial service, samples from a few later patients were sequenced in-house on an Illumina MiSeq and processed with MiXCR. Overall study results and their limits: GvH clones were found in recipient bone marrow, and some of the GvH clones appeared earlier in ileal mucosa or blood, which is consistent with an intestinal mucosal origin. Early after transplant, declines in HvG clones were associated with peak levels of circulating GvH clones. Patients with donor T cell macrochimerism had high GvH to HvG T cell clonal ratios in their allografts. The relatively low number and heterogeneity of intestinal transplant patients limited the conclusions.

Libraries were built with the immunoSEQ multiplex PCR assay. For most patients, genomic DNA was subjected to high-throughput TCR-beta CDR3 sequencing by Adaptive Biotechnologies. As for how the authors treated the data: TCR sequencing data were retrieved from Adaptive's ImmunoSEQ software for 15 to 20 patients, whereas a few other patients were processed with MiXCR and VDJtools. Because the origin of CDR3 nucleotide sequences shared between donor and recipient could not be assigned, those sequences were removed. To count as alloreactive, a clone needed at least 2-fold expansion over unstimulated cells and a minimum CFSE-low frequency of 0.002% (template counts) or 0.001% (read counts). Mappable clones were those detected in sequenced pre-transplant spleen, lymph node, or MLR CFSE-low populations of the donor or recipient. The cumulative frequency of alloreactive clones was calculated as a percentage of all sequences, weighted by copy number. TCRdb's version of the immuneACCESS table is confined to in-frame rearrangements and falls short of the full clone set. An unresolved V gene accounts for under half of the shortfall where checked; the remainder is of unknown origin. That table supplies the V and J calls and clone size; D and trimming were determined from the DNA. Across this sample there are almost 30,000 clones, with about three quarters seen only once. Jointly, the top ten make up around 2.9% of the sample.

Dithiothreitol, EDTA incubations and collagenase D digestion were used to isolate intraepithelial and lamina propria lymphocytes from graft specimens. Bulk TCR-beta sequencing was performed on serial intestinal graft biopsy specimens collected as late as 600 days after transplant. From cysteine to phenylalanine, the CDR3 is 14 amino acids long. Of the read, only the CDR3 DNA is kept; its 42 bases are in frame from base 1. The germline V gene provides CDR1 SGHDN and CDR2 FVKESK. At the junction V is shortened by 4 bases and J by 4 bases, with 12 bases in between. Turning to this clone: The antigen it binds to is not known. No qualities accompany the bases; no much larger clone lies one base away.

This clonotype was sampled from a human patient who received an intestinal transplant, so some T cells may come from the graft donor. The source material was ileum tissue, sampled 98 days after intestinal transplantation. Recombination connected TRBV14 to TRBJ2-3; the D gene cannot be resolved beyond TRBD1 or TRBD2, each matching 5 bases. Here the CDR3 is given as CASSPWTGPDTQYF. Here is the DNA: TGTGCCAGCAGCCCTTGGACGGGGCCAGATACGCAGTATTTT. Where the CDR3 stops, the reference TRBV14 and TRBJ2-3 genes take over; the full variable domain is EAGVTQFPSHSVIEKGQTVTLRCDPISGHDNLYWYRRVMGKEIKFLLHFVKESKQDESGMPNNRFLAERTGGTYSTLKVQPAELEDSGVYFCASSPWTGPDTQYFGPGTRLTVL.